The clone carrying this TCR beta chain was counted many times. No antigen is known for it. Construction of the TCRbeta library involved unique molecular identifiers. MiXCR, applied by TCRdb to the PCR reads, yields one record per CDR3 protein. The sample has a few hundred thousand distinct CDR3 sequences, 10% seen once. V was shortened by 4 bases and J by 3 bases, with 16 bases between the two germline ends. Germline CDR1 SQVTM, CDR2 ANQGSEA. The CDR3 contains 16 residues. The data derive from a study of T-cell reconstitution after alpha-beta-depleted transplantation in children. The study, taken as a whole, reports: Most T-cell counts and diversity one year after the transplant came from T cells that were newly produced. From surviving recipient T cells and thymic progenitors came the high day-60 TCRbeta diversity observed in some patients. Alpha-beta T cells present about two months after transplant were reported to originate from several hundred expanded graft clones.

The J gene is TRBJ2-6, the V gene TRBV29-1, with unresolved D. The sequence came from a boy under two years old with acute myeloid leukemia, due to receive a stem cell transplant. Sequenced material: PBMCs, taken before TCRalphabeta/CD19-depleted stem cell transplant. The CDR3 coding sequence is TGCAGCGTTGGTTCAGGCTGGAGAGGTGGGGCCAACGTCCTGACTTTC. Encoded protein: CSVGSGWRGGANVLTF.